These 12 T cell receptor beta chains share one sample of origin, sequenced in a study of blood T cell repertoires in COVID-19. Assay used: immunoSEQ multiplex PCR; TCRdb lists only in-frame clones, some missing. The sample shows around 150,000 clones, more than 80% of them seen only once. The specimen sequenced was peripheral blood. The receptors shown here come from a man aged 70-80 years with acute or convalescent COVID-19.

V gene TRBV20-1 combines with J gene TRBJ2-5; 7 nucleotides align to TRBD1. V lost 6 bases and J lost 5; bases outside the gene matches: 3. Germline CDR1 reads DFQATT; CDR2 reads SNEGSKA (reference sequence). The CDR3 contains 11 residues. The CDR3 region is CSAGGGETQYF. CDR3 bases: TGCAGTGCAGGGGGCGGGGAGACCCAGTACTTC.

The V and J genes are TRBV6-5 and TRBJ2-7; D perhaps matches TRBD1 (6 bases). The V and J ends lost 2 bases and 3 bases respectively, with 11 bases between them. CDR3 length: 14 amino acids. Germline lookup yields CDR1 MNHEY and CDR2 SVGAGI. The CDR3 here is CASSYRTAVYEQYF. CDR3 coding DNA: TGTGCCAGCAGTTACAGGACAGCCGTCTACGAGCAGTACTTC.

The rearrangement uses TRBV6-1 and TRBJ1-3; 7 positions match TRBD1. V shed 3 bases and J 4 bases; nucleotides not matched to a gene: 15. This CDR3 spans 18 amino acids. Germline V lookup: CDR1 MNHNS, CDR2 SASEGT. CDR3: CASSEEDRVQLIGNTIYF. The CDR3, as DNA: TGTGCCAGCAGTGAGGAAGACAGGGTTCAACTGATCGGAAACACCATATATTTT.

Only a few counts were recorded for this clone. This sequence joins TRBV9 and TRBJ1-6; perhaps TRBD1 as D (5 bases). V was shortened by 3 bases and J by 8 bases, with 12 bases between the two germline ends. This CDR3 is built from 14 residues. Looked up from germline, CDR1 is SGDLS and CDR2 is YYNGEE. The CDR3 sequence is CASSAQGGDSPLHF. The CDR3 nucleotides are TGTGCCAGCAGCGCCCAGGGAGGGGATTCACCCCTCCACTTT.

J is TRBJ1-5 and V is TRBV6-1, with D unclear. Germline assignment: CDR1 MNHNS and CDR2 SASEGT. V lost 0 bases to trimming and J lost 1 base, with 7 bases between them. The CDR3 consists of 15 residues. The CDR3 here is CASSEAGRSNQPQHF. The CDR3 DNA sequence: TGTGCCAGCAGTGAAGCGGGCCGGAGCAATCAGCCCCAGCATTTT.

The V and J genes are TRBV7-8 and TRBJ2-3; 9 bases agree with TRBD2. From germline, CDR1 is SGHVS and CDR2 FQNEAQ. J lost 3 bases, V lost 5 bases, and 12 bases had no gene match. The length of the CDR3 is 17 residues. The CDR3 loop reads CASSKGLAGAYTDTQYF. CDR3 DNA sequence: TGTGCCAGCAGCAAAGGGTTAGCGGGAGCCTATACAGATACGCAGTATTTT.

The V call is TRBV23-1, the J call TRBJ2-7; a weak D match, TRBD2 (5 bases). TRBV23-1 is marked as an open reading frame, function uncertain. The CDR3 runs to 13 residues. The germline V and J ends were trimmed by 10 bases and 0 bases, with 13 bases remaining between them. The CDR3, as DNA: TGCGCCACCGCCAGGAGGTCCTCCTACGAGCAGTACTTC. This codes for CATARRSSYEQYF.

This chain links TRBV19 with TRBJ1-5; D not resolved. V was shortened by 2 bases and J by 0 bases, with 8 bases between the two germline ends. CDR1 is LNHDA and CDR2 is SQIVND in the germline V gene (reference sequence). This CDR3 is built from 15 residues. In DNA form, the CDR3 reads TGTGCCAGTAGTATACCACAGTATAGCAATCAGCCCCAGCATTTT. Translating gives CASSIPQYSNQPQHF.

V usage is TRBV5-1 and J usage is TRBJ2-1; 8 bases line up with TRBD1. V shed 1 base, J shed 7 bases, and the junction held 10 bases outside the gene matches. The CDR3 consists of 16 residues. Germline V CDR1 and CDR2: SGHRS, YFSETQ. CDR3 sequence (DNA): TGCGCCAGCAGCTTGAGGCCCACAGGGGGTATGAATGAGCAGTTCTTC. This encodes CASSLRPTGGMNEQFF.

The chain joins TRBV30 to TRBJ2-7; weak D call: TRBD1 (5 bases). CDR1 and CDR2 from the germline V gene are GTSNPN and SVGIG (reference sequence). Between the trimmed V and J ends, which lost 1 base and 8 bases, there was a span of 15 bases. The CDR3 loop spans 13 amino acids. CDR3 bases: TGTGCCTGGAGTGACCAGGGAACCGGACAGCAGTACTTC. Translating gives CAWSDQGTGQQYF.

V is TRBV28 and J is TRBJ1-1, with 7 bases identical to TRBD1. After removal of 6 bases from V and 0 bases from J, the junction contained 4 bases not matched to a gene. Germline V gene sequence: CDR1 MDHEN, CDR2 SYDVKM. The CDR3 sequence is 14 residues long. The CDR3 loop reads CASSVTGLNTEAFF. DNA for the CDR3: TGTGCCAGCAGCGTGACAGGGTTGAACACTGAAGCTTTCTTT.

The rearrangement links TRBV7-9 to TRBJ2-1; 11 nucleotides align to TRBD1. The V gene's germline CDR1 is SEHNR and CDR2 FQNEAQ (reference sequence). The trim removed 5 bases at V and 8 bases at J, leaving 8 bases unmatched. This CDR3 has 15 amino acids. CDR3 amino acids: CASSLGQGAIYEQFF. CDR3 sequence (DNA): TGTGCCAGCAGCCTAGGACAGGGGGCTATATATGAGCAGTTCTTC.